The clone carrying this T cell receptor beta chain was recorded a few times. Its matching antigen is unknown. This sample stems from a study of lymphopenia after photon versus proton radiotherapy. Study-level findings and limits: A bigger post-nadir fall in TCR diversity correlated inversely with survival time in deceased patients. After the lymphocyte nadir, photon-treated repertoires showed oligoclonal expansion, especially of CD8+ Temra cells. Only patients who died were analyzed for survival; proton advantage is unproven. Photon-treated patients lost naive T cells and TCR diversity; proton-treated stayed stable.

The CDR3 covers 13 residues. In germline, CDR1 is SGHTA, CDR2 FQGNSA. Between the trimmed V and J ends, which lost 1 base and 10 bases, there was a span of 14 bases. Repertoires were generated with immunoSEQ multiplex PCR, while TCRdb's copy carries only in-frame clones and drops some. This sample yields around 66,000 clones, of which approximately 83% are seen a single time; approximately 2% belongs to the top ten. Sample: peripheral blood, taken from a patient treated with photon-based radiotherapy. The receptor's source is a man in his forties or fifties with gastric cancer. V gene TRBV7-2 combines with J gene TRBJ2-7; possibly TRBD2 for D (6 bases). DNA for the CDR3: TGTGCCAGCAGCTTAGAGAGGCGCGGGGCTCAGTACTTC. Translating it yields CASSLERRGAQYF.